Detailed here is one TCR beta chain. Its specificity is unknown. Trimming took off 5 bases at V and 2 bases at J, with 13 bases between the two ends. The CDR3 covers 14 residues. Germline V lookup: CDR1 LNHDA, CDR2 SQIVND (reference sequence). This specimen belongs to a study of T cells in localized non-small cell lung cancer. The assay was immunoSEQ multiplex PCR, and TCRdb's table has in-frame clones only and misses some. The table records about 45,000 clones, approximately 80% of them present only once. Study-wide results and caveats: Heterogeneity within the tumor remains possible, as just one region underwent sequencing. Uninvolved adjacent lung showed peak T cell clonality, exceeding tumor. Overall survival was longer when the density of T cells in the blood was higher. Of the top 100 tumor clones, median around 60 were in adjacent lung, approximately 30 among its top 100.

Here the sequenced sample was peripheral blood mononuclear cells, taken before any cancer treatment. The receptor was derived from a man aged 35-69 years with stage III lung adenocarcinoma. This sequence joins TRBV19 and TRBJ2-7, with D uncertain. CDR3 loop: CASSLKDGPYEQYF. The CDR3 DNA reads TGTGCCAGTAGTTTAAAGGACGGGCCCTACGAGCAGTACTTC.